This T cell receptor beta chain was recorded in a study of cytomegalovirus exposure and HLA in healthy donors. Study information: The same platform was used for the 100 to 150 validation repertoires and the roughly 670 first-cohort repertoires, a later analysis reported.

Assay: immunoSEQ multiplex PCR; the TCRdb copy retains only in-frame clones and omits some. The data show about 95,000 clones, 85% seen once. This CDR3 contains 15 residues. Germline V gene sequence: CDR1 MNHNS, CDR2 SASEGT. The V end lost 3 bases, the J end lost 5 bases, and 16 bases lay between the germline ends. About this clone: The antigen remains unidentified.

Study-wide points: Specificity of a few CMV-associated chains for CMV antigens was verified in vitro. It was found in a later analysis that first-cohort TCR clusters tended to co-occur in the 120 validation repertoires. Most TCR sequences were rare, but some public TCRs occurred in many donors.

The source is a man between 18 and 35 years old in good health and CMV-seropositive. The V gene is TRBV6-1, the J gene TRBJ2-5; D gene ambiguous. The sequencing sample was made of PBMCs. CDR3 protein: CASSDHDEARETQYF. The CDR3 DNA is TGTGCCAGCAGTGACCACGATGAGGCTCGGGAGACCCAGTACTTC.